The 21 T cell receptor beta chains below all came from one sample that was sequenced in a study of blood T cell repertoires in COVID-19. Method: immunoSEQ multiplex PCR; TCRdb's copy keeps in-frame clones and lacks some. The sample lists roughly 67,000 clones, roughly 83% occurring once. Source material: peripheral blood. The receptors stem from a woman in her sixties with acute or convalescent COVID-19.

The rearrangement links TRBV5-1 to TRBJ1-5; the match to TRBD1 covers 12 bases. Germline assignment: CDR1 SGHRS and CDR2 YFSETQ. The ends lost 4 bases at V and 7 bases at J; junction bases unmatched: 6. CDR3 length: 15 residues. This CDR3 is CASSPGDRGQQPQHF. CDR3 DNA: TGCGCCAGCAGCCCGGGGGACAGGGGGCAACAGCCCCAGCATTTT. Filled out from reference TRBV5-1 and TRBJ1-5, the complete variable domain reads KAGVTQTPRYLIKTRGQQVTLSCSPISGHRSVSWYQQTPGQGLQFLFEYFSETQRNKGNFPGRFSGRQFSNSRSEMNVSTLELGDSALYLCASSPGDRGQQPQHFGDGTRLSIL.

The chain employs TRBV6-5 and TRBJ1-6, with a tentative D call TRBD1 (5 bases). The CDR3 is 14 residues long. Germline values: CDR1 MNHEY, CDR2 SVGAGI. Trimming removed 5 bases from V and 7 bases from J, with 12 bases in between. The CDR3 nucleotides are TGTGCCAGCAGTCCAAGACAGACGAATTCACCCCTCCACTTT. Protein product: CASSPRQTNSPLHF.

This CDR3 reads CASRRDRDGSPLHF. The CDR3 nucleotides read TGTGCCAGCAGGAGGGACAGGGACGGATCACCCCTCCACTTT. This chain links TRBV5-6 with TRBJ1-6, with 9 bases that match TRBD1. The CDR3 is made up of 14 amino acids. The germline V gene has CDR1 SGHDT and CDR2 YYEEEE. Trimming cost V 5 bases and J 10 bases; bases outside gene matches: 7.

The chain combines TRBV7-3 with TRBJ1-2; no definite D call. The CDR3 runs 14 residues. In germline, CDR1 is SGHTA, CDR2 FQGTGA. V lost 2 bases and J 5 bases, leaving 12 bases between the germline ends. The CDR3 DNA follows: TGTGCCAGCAGCTTAGATCGGGGTTGGTATGGCTACACCTTC. Translation: CASSLDRGWYGYTF.

The rearrangement uses TRBV12-3 or TRBV12-4 and TRBJ1-4, with unresolved D. V dropped 4 bases and J dropped 5 bases, with 8 bases sitting between them. CDR3 length equals 13 residues. The CDR3 sequence is CASSSPGNEKLFF. CDR3 DNA sequence: TGTGCCAGCAGTTCCCCGGGGAATGAAAAACTGTTTTTT.

The chain recombines TRBV9 with TRBJ2-2; no clear D gene. The germline CDR1 and CDR2 sequences are SGDLS and YYNGEE. V lost 0 bases and J lost 3, with 12 bases in between. The CDR3 totals 16 residues. In nucleotides, the CDR3 is TGTGCCAGCAGCGTAGTAGCAGTCACGGACACCGGGGAGCTGTTTTTT. It translates to CASSVVAVTDTGELFF.

This chain joins TRBV24-1 and TRBJ2-3, with 12 nucleotides matching TRBD2. J lost 8 bases, V lost 9 bases, and 5 bases had no gene match. The length of the CDR3 is 13 residues. Germline-derived CDR1 and CDR2 are KGHDR and SFDVKD. DNA for the CDR3: TGTGCCACCGGGGCTAGCGGGGGGGGTACGCAGTATTTT. Translation gives CATGASGGGTQYF.

This clone showed up just a few times. V gene TRBV18 combines with J gene TRBJ1-1, with 8 bases aligning to TRBD1. The germline V gene encodes CDR1 KGHSH and CDR2 LQKENI. This CDR3 has 14 amino acids. The V and J ends lost 4 bases and 7 bases, in that order; junction bases with no gene match: 8. This CDR3 is CASSLGQGQGEAFF. CDR3 sequence (DNA): TGTGCCAGCTCACTTGGACAGGGTCAGGGTGAAGCTTTCTTT.

This clone was observed a handful of times. V is TRBV9 and J is TRBJ2-5, with a possible D match to TRBD1 (5 bases). The CDR3 runs to 13 residues. Germline V gives CDR1 SGDLS, CDR2 YYNGEE. Trimming took off 4 bases at V and 1 base at J, with 8 bases between the two ends. The CDR3 protein is CASSPDIQETQYF. The CDR3 bases are TGTGCCAGCAGCCCGGACATCCAAGAGACCCAGTACTTC.

The J gene is TRBJ1-2, the V gene TRBV5-1; the match to TRBD1 covers 8 bases. With V trimmed by 4 bases and J by 6 bases, 14 bases remained unmatched. The germline V gene has CDR1 SGHRS and CDR2 YFSETQ. The CDR3 spans 16 residues. The CDR3 DNA sequence: TGCGCCAGCAGCATTGGGACAGGCGGATATTTCCATGGCTACACCTTC. Translation: CASSIGTGGYFHGYTF.

This clone has more than one count but fewer than ten. The chain links TRBV5-5 to TRBJ2-2; D remains ambiguous. The germline V gene encodes CDR1 SGHKS and CDR2 YYEKEE (reference sequence). The CDR3 consists of 13 residues. The V end was cut by 4 bases, the J end by 5 bases, with 9 bases between. Here the CDR3 DNA reads TGTGCCAGCAGCCTGACAAGTACCGGGGAGCTGTTTTTT. This translates into CASSLTSTGELFF.

V gene TRBV5-4 combines with J gene TRBJ2-5; D unclear. The CDR3 runs to 13 residues. Germline V CDR1 and CDR2: SGHNT, YYREEE (reference sequence). V was shortened by 4 bases and J by 3 bases, with 10 bases between the two germline ends. CDR3 sequence (DNA): TGTGCCAGCAGCCTGATTGAGAAAGAGACCCAGTACTTC. Its translation: CASSLIEKETQYF.

The gene calls are TRBV7-9 and TRBJ1-5; no reliable D call. V was pared by 5 bases and J by 2 bases, with 19 bases between. The germline CDR1 and CDR2 sequences are SEHNR and FQNEAQ (reference sequence). The CDR3 is 17 amino acids. CDR3 amino acids: CASSGGGGLGGNQPQHF. CDR3 nucleotide sequence: TGTGCCAGCAGCGGAGGAGGAGGGCTCGGGGGCAATCAGCCCCAGCATTTT.

V and J are TRBV9 and TRBJ2-3; D is unclear. The CDR3 has 14 residues. Trimming stripped 1 base from V and 8 bases from J, with 14 bases between. Germline CDR1 is SGDLS and CDR2 is YYNGEE. CDR3 coding DNA: TGTGCCAGCAGCGTAACTTATGGCAGGTCTACGCAGTATTTT. Amino acids: CASSVTYGRSTQYF.

Here the CDR3 DNA reads TGTGCCACCAGTGATTTGAAAGGAGGGATCGGATACACCGGGGAGCTGTTTTTT. This encodes CATSDLKGGIGYTGELFF. The V gene is TRBV24-1, the J gene TRBJ2-2, with D maybe TRBD2 (6 bases). Germline CDR1 KGHDR, CDR2 SFDVKD. The V gene lost 0 bases and the J gene lost 3 bases, with 16 bases spanning the gap. The CDR3 loop spans 18 amino acids.

The sample holds a few counts of this clone. This chain connects TRBV5-6 to TRBJ1-5; maybe TRBD1 (6 bases). Trimming removed 3 bases at V and 7 bases at J, with 14 bases between. This CDR3 spans 14 amino acids. The V gene's germline CDR1 is SGHDT and CDR2 YYEEEE. CDR3 amino acids: CASSSKGGGQPQHF. The CDR3 nucleotides are TGTGCCAGCAGCTCTAAAGGGGGAGGGCAGCCCCAGCATTTT.

This clone occurred a few times. The chain carries TRBV3-1 (or the pseudogene TRBV3-2) and TRBJ2-1, with 13 nucleotides matching TRBD2. Germline CDR1 and CDR2: LGHDT and YNNKEL (reference sequence). The CDR3 covers 15 residues. The ends lost 4 bases at V and 5 bases at J; junction bases unmatched: 2. This CDR3 reads CASSRTSGGNNEQFF. The DNA for the CDR3 is TGTGCCAGCAGCCGGACTAGCGGGGGAAACAATGAGCAGTTCTTC.

In its sample, this clone was seen once. This chain connects TRBV12-3 or TRBV12-4 to TRBJ1-1, with TRBD1 matching over 7 bases. The CDR3 loop spans 13 amino acids. V was clipped by 10 bases and J by 11 bases; unmatched bases: 16. The CDR3 reads CATRSEGARSAFF. The CDR3 DNA is TGTGCCACCCGATCGGAGGGGGCCAGGAGCGCTTTCTTT.

V and J are TRBV11-2 and TRBJ2-5; 11 bases fit TRBD2. Germline loops: CDR1 SGHAT, CDR2 FQNNGV. This CDR3 is built from 16 residues. With 1 base clipped from V and 4 bases from J, the junction kept 5 bases outside the gene matches. The chain's CDR3 is CASSLAAGTSGETQYF. The CDR3 DNA reads as TGTGCCAGCAGCTTAGCTGCCGGGACTAGCGGAGAGACCCAGTACTTC.

This rearrangement joins TRBV10-3 to TRBJ1-5; D is unresolved. CDR1 is ENHRY and CDR2 is SYGVKD in the germline V gene. The V end was cut by 4 bases, the J end by 7 bases, with 14 bases between. The CDR3 is made up of 14 amino acids. The CDR3 DNA follows: TGTGCCATCAGTGGTAACGACAAAGAACAGCCCCAGCATTTT. This gives the protein CAISGNDKEQPQHF.

V is TRBV6-5 and J is TRBJ1-5, with 7 nucleotides matching TRBD1. Trimming at V came to 8 bases and at J to 0 bases, leaving 7 bases not matched to a gene. The CDR3 contains 15 residues. The germline V gene has CDR1 MNHEY and CDR2 SVGAGI. This CDR3 reads CASGRQGGSNQPQHF. The CDR3 nucleotides are TGTGCCAGCGGGCGCCAGGGGGGTAGCAATCAGCCCCAGCATTTT.